This is a list of T cell receptor beta chains from one sample in a study of blood T cell repertoires in COVID-19. This table comes from immunoSEQ multiplex PCR, and its TCRdb copy is limited to in-frame clones, with some not included. The repertoire has 150,000 to 200,000 clones, about 80% of them found once; the top ten carry 7.8%. Sequenced: peripheral blood. The receptors come from a woman in her fifties or sixties with COVID-19, enrolled during active disease. The CDR3 runs from the conserved cysteine through the conserved F or W. The D gene is left open where the match is weak. Expanded clones are given a class, and other clones once, few, many or no size at all.

d_gene	j_gene	v_gene	abundance	CDR3aa	CDR3nt
NA	TRBJ2-6	TRBV7-2	NA	CASSLRQVTGANVLTF	TGTGCCAGCTCACTCCGACAGGTGACTGGGGCCAACGTCCTGACTTTC
TRBD2	TRBJ2-6	TRBV28	NA	CASSPSGQGSGANVLTF	TGTGCCAGCAGCCCTAGCGGGCAGGGCTCTGGGGCCAACGTCCTGACTTTC
NA	TRBJ1-5	TRBV11-2	once	CASSFSGGNQPQHF	TGTGCCAGCAGCTTCTCGGGGGGTAATCAGCCCCAGCATTTT
NA	TRBJ1-1	TRBV11-2	NA	CASSLDTPGPNTEAFF	TGTGCCAGCAGCTTAGATACGCCAGGGCCGAACACTGAAGCTTTCTTT
TRBD2	TRBJ2-2	TRBV9	few	CASSVVKERGPPGELFF	TGTGCCAGCAGCGTAGTTAAAGAGCGGGGACCTCCCGGGGAGCTGTTTTTT
NA	TRBJ1-2	TRBV5-6	few	CASSLGGRSYGYTF	TGTGCCAGCAGCTTGGGTGGCAGATCCTATGGCTACACCTTC
NA	TRBJ1-3	TRBV7-2	few	CASSLGTVGNTIYF	TGTGCCAGCAGCTTAGGGACAGTAGGAAACACCATATATTTT
TRBD2	TRBJ2-7	TRBV7-9	NA	CASSLAPGTSGRASYEQYF	TGTGCCAGCAGCTTAGCCCCCGGGACTAGCGGGAGGGCCTCCTACGAGCAGTACTTC
TRBD2	TRBJ2-3	TRBV2	NA	CASSEWSGRLARNQRSTDTQYF	TGTGCCAGCAGTGAATGGTCGGGGAGACTAGCGAGAAACCAACGGAGCACAGATACGCAGTATTTT
NA	TRBJ2-7	TRBV10-1	few	CASTKTGAYEQYF	TGCGCCAGCACCAAGACAGGAGCCTACGAGCAGTACTTC
TRBD2	TRBJ2-1	TRBV7-2	NA	CASSLVAGGGYNEQFF	TGTGCCAGCAGCTTAGTGGCGGGGGGCGGGTACAATGAGCAGTTCTTC
NA	TRBJ1-5	TRBV19	NA	CASTVSTGVGQPQHF	TGTGCCAGTACCGTCTCCACGGGGGTCGGTCAGCCCCAGCATTTT
NA	TRBJ1-3	TRBV15	NA	CATSRDRGPSGNTIYF	TGTGCCACCAGCAGAGATAGAGGCCCCTCTGGAAACACCATATATTTT
TRBD1	TRBJ2-1	TRBV24-1	NA	CATSPGQGWNEQFF	TGTGCCACCAGTCCAGGACAGGGGTGGAATGAGCAGTTCTTC
TRBD2	TRBJ2-4	TRBV10-2	NA	CASRLSGNGNIQYF	TGCGCCAGCAGACTCAGCGGGAATGGAAACATTCAGTACTTC
TRBD1	TRBJ1-2	TRBV3-1/TRBV3-2	NA	CASSQGDREVTTF	TGTGCCAGCAGCCAGGGGGACAGGGAGGTCACCACCTTC
NA	TRBJ2-3	TRBV29-1	NA	CSVEDGVADTQYF	TGCAGCGTTGAGGACGGGGTGGCAGATACGCAGTATTTT